The 22 T cell receptor beta chains below come from one sample, sequenced in a study of human T cells and chemical hapten exposure. The time point was: patch test 2, 6 weeks after DPC sensitization. Regarding treatment: therapeutic diphenylcyclopropenone sensitization with weekly scalp DPC. Using its own MiXCR run on the RACE reads, TCRdb lists one record per CDR3 protein. The repertoire holds approximately 95,000 distinct CDR3 sequences, with over 10% as singletons. The source was whole blood, collected in connection with sensitization to the hapten diphenylcyclopropenone (DPC). Receptor source: a woman in her forties with alopecia areata. Some clones in this sample may be carry-over from other donors' samples.

The chain is built from TRBV18 and TRBJ2-5; possibly TRBD2 for D (6 bases). Trimming removed 3 bases from V and 3 bases from J, with 8 bases in between. The CDR3 totals 13 residues. CDR1 is KGHSH, CDR2 LQKENI, per germline. In DNA, the CDR3 is TGTGCCAGCTCACCGTCGGGGGAAGAGACCCAGTACTTC. Encoded protein: CASSPSGEETQYF.

This clonotype was observed a handful of times. This rearrangement joins TRBV24-1 to TRBJ2-7; D perhaps matches TRBD1 (7 bases). The CDR3 has 13 residues. The V gene lost 8 bases and the J gene lost 4 bases, with 14 bases spanning the gap. Germline V lookup: CDR1 KGHDR, CDR2 SFDVKD. For the CDR3, the DNA is TGTGCCACCACCGGAGGGGGCCGGTACGAGCAGTACTTC. Encoded protein: CATTGGGRYEQYF.

This clonotype has at least ten counts. The genes are TRBV7-9 and TRBJ2-1, with D maybe TRBD2 (6 bases). V was shortened by 0 bases and J by 5 bases, with 8 bases between the two germline ends. This CDR3 contains 14 residues. Germline CDR1 reads SEHNR; CDR2 reads FQNEAQ (reference sequence). CDR3 region: CASSLAGGHNEQFF. The CDR3 coding sequence is TGTGCCAGCAGCTTAGCGGGGGGTCACAATGAGCAGTTCTTC.

There are many counts of this clonotype. The rearrangement joins TRBV12-3 or TRBV12-4 to TRBJ1-2, with 10 bases identical to TRBD1. CDR3 size: 14 residues. The ends lost 4 bases at V and 4 bases at J; junction bases unmatched: 3. The CDR3 coding sequence is TGTGCCAGCAGTTCGTGGACAGGGGGCTATGGCTACACCTTC. Its translation: CASSSWTGGYGYTF.

The rearrangement links TRBV7-2 to TRBJ2-7, with 8 bases aligning to TRBD2. The CDR3 has 15 residues. Germline CDR1 SGHTA, CDR2 FQGNSA. Trimming removed 3 bases from V and 2 bases from J; junction bases left unmatched: 6. For the CDR3, the DNA is TGTGCCAGCAGCTTCGGGGGGGAGCGAACCTACGAGCAGTACTTC. This translates into CASSFGGERTYEQYF. The full variable domain, in which reference TRBV7-2 and TRBJ2-7 provide the parts outside the CDR3, is GAGVSQSPSNKVTEKGKDVELRCDPISGHTALYWYRQSLGQGLEFLIYFQGNSAPDKSGLPSDRFSAERTGGSVSTLTIQRTQQEDSAVYLCASSFGGERTYEQYFGPGTRLTVT.

This clonotype was recorded at least ten times. The chain recombines TRBV6-2 or TRBV6-3 with TRBJ1-1; tentatively, D is TRBD1 (5 bases). V lost 8 bases, J lost 2 bases, and 12 bases lay in between. CDR1 and CDR2 (germline): MNHEY, SVGEGT. The CDR3 runs to 13 residues. The CDR3 DNA follows: TGTGCCAGCTGGAGGGGTATAAACACTGAAGCTTTCTTT. It translates to CASWRGINTEAFF.

This clonotype was found a few times. The chain has TRBV3-2 and TRBJ2-5. TRBV3-2 is labeled a pseudogene. This CDR3 has 15 amino acids. This chain's CDR3 is CASSFKQFQQETQYF. As DNA, the CDR3 is TGTGCCAGCAGCTTTAAGCAGTTCCAACAAGAGACCCAGTACTTC.

This clonotype was counted a few times. J is TRBJ2-1 and V is TRBV24-1; 9 bases are shared with TRBD1. CDR3 length equals 14 residues. The germline CDR1 and CDR2 sequences are KGHDR and SFDVKD. V trimming: 2 bases; J trimming: 6 bases; junction bases outside the gene matches: 1. As DNA, the CDR3 is TGTGCCACCAGTGATTACAGGGGGCTCAATGAGCAGTTCTTC. The encoded protein is CATSDYRGLNEQFF.

This clonotype has more than one count but fewer than ten. The V call is TRBV16, the J call TRBJ1-6, with a weak D call TRBD1 (5 bases). CDR3 length equals 14 residues. The germline V gene encodes CDR1 KGHSY and CDR2 FQNENV. V was cut by 6 bases and J by 8 bases, with 14 bases left in between. CDR3 sequence: CASRTSGSDSPLHF. CDR3 nucleotides: TGTGCCAGCAGAACTTCAGGGAGTGATTCACCCCTCCACTTT.

This clonotype was picked up a small number of times. This rearrangement joins TRBV13 to TRBJ2-1; weak D call: TRBD2 (6 bases). The V end was cut by 4 bases, the J end by 7 bases, with 23 bases between. Germline-derived CDR1 and CDR2 are PRHDT and FYEKMQ (reference sequence). The CDR3 covers 17 residues. CDR3 DNA sequence: TGTGCCAGCAGCTCCCTTTGGGCGGGACTCGACGGGAATGAGCAGTTCTTC. This translates into CASSSLWAGLDGNEQFF.

This clonotype has just a few counts. The rearrangement links TRBV20-1 to TRBJ2-1, with D possibly TRBD2 on 5 matching bases. Germline CDR1 reads DFQATT; CDR2 reads SNEGSKA (reference sequence). The CDR3 totals 14 residues. V lost 7 bases, J lost 4 bases, and 17 bases lay in between. Here the CDR3 DNA reads TGCAGTGGGGCCCCCACTAGGAATTACAATGAGCAGTTCTTC. Amino acids: CSGAPTRNYNEQFF.

J is TRBJ1-2 and V is TRBV10-3; 9 nucleotides line up with TRBD1. The germline gives CDR1 ENHRY, CDR2 SYGVKD. V trimming: 8 bases; J trimming: 2 bases; junction bases outside the gene matches: 3. The CDR3 is 13 residues long. The CDR3 coding sequence is TGTGCCATCGCAGACAGGGGGAACTATGGCTACACCTTC. Protein product: CAIADRGNYGYTF.

There are many counts of this clonotype. In DNA form, the CDR3 reads TGTGCCAGCAGCCCAGGGGGGCACGAGCAGTACTTC. It codes for CASSPGGHEQYF. The V and J genes are TRBV7-6 and TRBJ2-7; maybe TRBD1 (7 bases). Germline CDR1 SGHVS, CDR2 FNYEAQ. V lost 5 bases and J lost 5, with 10 bases in between. This CDR3 comprises 12 residues.

This clonotype occurred a few times. This chain connects TRBV15 to TRBJ2-1, with 9 bases that match TRBD1. V shed 1 base, J shed 0 bases, and the junction held 4 bases outside the gene matches. The CDR3 has 17 residues. Germline-derived CDR1 and CDR2 are LNHNV and YYDKDF (reference sequence). The CDR3 loop is CATSRGTGESSYNEQFF. For the CDR3, the DNA is TGTGCCACCAGCAGAGGGACAGGGGAGAGCTCCTACAATGAGCAGTTCTTC.

This chain links TRBV4-3 with TRBJ2-3, with D unresolved. This CDR3 contains 13 residues. Trimming cost V 0 bases and J 4 bases, with 5 bases left between them. The germline V gene encodes CDR1 LGHNA and CDR2 YSLEER. DNA of the CDR3: TGCGCCAGCAGCCAAGACCGACCAGATACGCAGTATTTT. This translates into CASSQDRPDTQYF.

The chain couples TRBV7-2 to TRBJ2-5; D may correspond to TRBD1 or TRBD2 (7 bases each). The length of the CDR3 is 16 residues. Trimming shortened V by 5 bases and J by 6 bases, and 22 bases separated the two germline ends. Per germline, CDR1 SGHTA and CDR2 FQGNSA. The CDR3 bases are TGTGCCAGCAGCCCCCAGGGGGGGCGGGAGATAAAGACCCAGTACTTC. It is translated as CASSPQGGREIKTQYF.

The gene calls are TRBV3-1 and TRBJ2-1; no clear D. Germline CDR1 and CDR2: LGHDT and YNNKEL (reference sequence). Deletions cut 1 base from V and 8 bases from J, with 15 bases between. The CDR3 runs to 15 residues. CDR3 coding DNA: TGTGCCAGCAGCCAAGCGCATCGCGGTACCGATGAGCAGTTCTTC. As protein: CASSQAHRGTDEQFF.

The chain employs TRBV13 and TRBJ2-3, with TRBD2 matching 8 bases. The V segment lost 0 bases and the J segment 1 base; nucleotides outside the gene matches: 6. Germline V gene sequence: CDR1 PRHDT, CDR2 FYEKMQ (reference sequence). There are 17 residues in the CDR3. In DNA form, the CDR3 reads TGTGCCAGCAGCTTAGGCCTAAGCGGGAGCGGCACAGATACGCAGTATTTT. The encoded protein is CASSLGLSGSGTDTQYF.

The chain is built from TRBV5-1 and TRBJ2-3; weak D call: TRBD1 (6 bases). Per the germline V gene, CDR1 is SGHRS and CDR2 is YFSETQ. This CDR3 contains 14 residues. Trimming took off 1 base at V and 5 bases at J, with 11 bases between the two ends. The CDR3 reads CASSLLQTGDTQYF. CDR3 coding DNA: TGCGCCAGCAGCTTGCTGCAGACAGGAGATACGCAGTATTTT.

This chain uses TRBV7-2 with TRBJ2-7; D might be TRBD2 (6 bases). The germline V gene encodes CDR1 SGHTA and CDR2 FQGNSA. V lost 1 base to trimming and J lost 6 bases, with 16 bases between them. This CDR3 spans 15 amino acids. The DNA for the CDR3 is TGTGCCAGCAGCTTAGTCGGTCGGGACGGGAGCGAGCAGTACTTC. It encodes CASSLVGRDGSEQYF.

This clonotype was recorded at least ten times. The V call is TRBV28, the J call TRBJ1-1; TRBD1 matches at 9 bases. The ends lost 5 bases at V and 5 bases at J; junction bases unmatched: 12. Germline CDR1 reads MDHEN; CDR2 reads SYDVKM. The CDR3 covers 16 residues. The DNA for the CDR3 is TGTGCCAGCAGTACCCGGTCGACAGGGGGGAGGACTGAAGCTTTCTTT. Its translation is CASSTRSTGGRTEAFF.

Turning to this clonotype: Just one base apart from a much larger clone, this may be a read error. The chain carries TRBV7-2 and TRBJ2-2; no reliable D call. Germline V gene lookup returns CDR1 SGHTA and CDR2 FQGNSA. The CDR3 has 14 residues. V was pared by 2 bases and J by 7 bases, with 11 bases between. The CDR3 nucleotides read TGTGCCAGCAGCTTATCGTGGTTCATCGGGGAGCTGTTTTTT. This gives the protein CASSLSWFIGELFF.